This entry is about one T cell receptor (beta chain). The data were obtained in a study of blood T cell repertoires in COVID-19. For the study at large: Acute and convalescent COVID-19 specimens originated in the United States, Italy and Spain. Sources were T cells, B-cell-depleted T cells, or PBMCs; the material itself was cDNA or gDNA.

This CDR3 has 14 amino acids. CDR1 and CDR2 (germline): LNHDA, SQIVND (reference sequence). V shed 6 bases and J 4 bases; nucleotides not matched to a gene: 5. In the source study's methods: For nucleated cells, counts were estimated from reference gene primer amplification. Assay used: immunoSEQ multiplex PCR; TCRdb lists only in-frame clones, some missing. The V and J calls and clone size are taken from that table; D and trimming were inferred from the DNA. The sample has hundreds of thousands of clones; 82% are singletons. The chain employs TRBV19 and TRBJ1-4; 7 nucleotides agree with TRBD1. This sequence was found in a woman of 80 years or more with acute or convalescent COVID-19. Input material: peripheral blood. CDR3 residues: CASRGTELNEKLFF. CDR3 nucleotide sequence: TGTGCCAGTAGGGGGACAGAACTTAATGAAAAACTGTTTTTT.